The 14 T cell receptor beta chains reported below all come from one sample, sequenced in a study of T cells in Graves' hyperthyroidism and ophthalmopathy. RNA transcripts were the template for amplifying TCR beta CDR3 regions. The HTBI set primed first-round TCR CDR3 RT-PCR. MiXCR, applied by TCRdb to the multiplex PCR reads, yields one record per CDR3 protein. Here the sample spans around 600,000 distinct CDR3 sequences, roughly 14% being singletons. The sample taken for sequencing was blood. These TCRs come from a woman between 45 and 60 years old with Graves' ophthalmopathy.

This clonotype has at least ten counts. This chain links TRBV7-9 with TRBJ2-7; D gene uncertain. There are 14 residues in the CDR3. Looked up from germline, CDR1 is SEHNR and CDR2 is FQNEAQ (reference sequence). V was trimmed by 2 bases and J by 0 bases, leaving 8 bases between them. CDR3 sequence (DNA): TGTGCCAGCAGCTTATCGGCCAGCTCCTACGAGCAGTACTTC. Its translation: CASSLSASSYEQYF.

This clonotype was picked up many times. The V and J genes are TRBV12-3 or TRBV12-4 and TRBJ2-7; D is unresolved. Trimming removed 3 bases from V and 3 bases from J, with 12 bases in between. CDR3 size: 14 residues. The CDR3 coding sequence is TGTGCCAGCAGTTTTAGACTTAATAGCTACGAGCAGTACTTC. It codes for CASSFRLNSYEQYF.

This clonotype was counted many times. The chain links TRBV11-2 to TRBJ2-7; 9 nucleotides line up with TRBD1. This CDR3 spans 15 amino acids. Trimming removed 5 bases from V and 2 bases from J; junction bases left unmatched: 7. Germline CDR1 and CDR2: SGHAT and FQNNGV. The CDR3 loop is CASSTGTGPAYEQYF. The CDR3 nucleotides are TGTGCCAGCAGCACCGGGACAGGGCCCGCCTACGAGCAGTACTTC.

In this sample, this clonotype turned up many times. The chain combines TRBV7-2 with TRBJ2-1; no definite D call. CDR1 SGHTA and CDR2 FQGNSA come from the germline V gene. V was pared by 2 bases and J by 6 bases, with 8 bases between. CDR3 length: 13 residues. The CDR3 loop is CASSLRRINEQFF. CDR3 DNA sequence: TGTGCCAGCAGCTTACGTAGAATCAATGAGCAGTTCTTC.

This clonotype was seen at least ten times. The chain couples TRBV6-1 to TRBJ1-1; perhaps TRBD1 as D (5 bases). With 6 bases removed from V and 0 bases from J, the gap between germline ends came to 20 bases. Germline V gene sequence: CDR1 MNHNS, CDR2 SASEGT. This CDR3 is built from 17 residues. CDR3 nucleotides: TGTGCCAGCAGGAGGGGTCCCGCGAGGGGAGTGAACACTGAAGCTTTCTTT. Its protein is CASRRGPARGVNTEAFF.

This clonotype turned up a few times. The rearrangement links TRBV6-2 or TRBV6-3 to TRBJ1-5, with 7 bases lining up with TRBD1. V lost 4 bases, J lost 6 bases, and 9 bases stayed unmatched. This CDR3 has 15 residues. Germline loops: CDR1 MNHEY, CDR2 SVGEGT. The CDR3 DNA reads TGTGCCAGCAGTTCCTTGACAGGGATCCGTCAGCCCCAGCATTTT. Encoded protein: CASSSLTGIRQPQHF.

The rearrangement links TRBV6-5 to TRBJ2-7; tentative D call: TRBD1 (7 bases). With 0 bases removed from V and 3 bases from J, the gap between germline ends came to 12 bases. CDR3 size: 15 residues. Germline assignment: CDR1 MNHEY and CDR2 SVGAGI. CDR3 amino acids: CASSYSGQGGYEQYF. DNA for the CDR3: TGTGCCAGCAGTTACTCGGGGCAGGGGGGCTACGAGCAGTACTTC.

This chain joins TRBV7-9 and TRBJ2-4; 7 bases fit TRBD2. J lost 0 bases, V lost 3 bases, and 17 bases had no gene match. The CDR3 sequence is 20 residues long. Germline lookup yields CDR1 SEHNR and CDR2 FQNEAQ (reference sequence). CDR3 residues: CASSFFHPGLADLAKNIQYF. In DNA form, the CDR3 reads TGTGCCAGCAGCTTCTTCCATCCAGGGCTAGCGGATCTAGCCAAAAACATTCAGTACTTC.

This chain connects TRBV29-1 to TRBJ2-3; D may be TRBD1 (5 bases). CDR3 length: 12 amino acids. The V end lost 6 bases, the J end lost 2 bases, and 9 bases lay between the germline ends. From germline, CDR1 is SQVTM and CDR2 ANQGSEA. DNA for the CDR3: TGCAGCGTACAACAGGTCACAGATACGCAGTATTTT. Its protein product is CSVQQVTDTQYF.

V usage is TRBV19 and J usage is TRBJ2-6; no reliable D call. Germline V gives CDR1 LNHDA, CDR2 SQIVND (reference sequence). This CDR3 comprises 13 residues. Deletions cut 3 bases from V and 2 bases from J, with 2 bases between. The CDR3 DNA sequence: TGTGCCAGTAGTATTGCTGGGGCCAACGTCCTGACTTTC. Residues: CASSIAGANVLTF.

V is TRBV5-1 and J is TRBJ2-7; D not certain. Per germline, CDR1 SGHRS and CDR2 YFSETQ. The V and J ends lost 4 bases and 6 bases respectively, with 17 bases between them. The CDR3 spans 14 residues. CDR3 protein: CASSPTGSSLEQYF. In nucleotides, the CDR3 is TGCGCCAGCAGCCCAACTGGTAGCTCGCTCGAGCAGTACTTC.

This clonotype was seen repeatedly, ten times or more. The CDR3 nucleotides are TGCAGTGCCCGAGGGACTAGCGGACCAGATACGCAGTATTTT. This sequence encodes CSARGTSGPDTQYF. V is TRBV20-1 and J is TRBJ2-3; TRBD2 matches at 11 bases. Unmatched junction bases numbered 6, after V lost 6 bases and J lost 4 bases. The V gene's germline CDR1 is DFQATT and CDR2 SNEGSKA (reference sequence). The CDR3 is made up of 14 amino acids.

V is TRBV20-1 and J is TRBJ2-7, with 9 bases matching TRBD2. The CDR3 is made up of 15 amino acids. V shed 3 bases, J shed 2 bases, and the junction held 8 bases outside the gene matches. CDR1 is DFQATT and CDR2 is SNEGSKA in the germline V gene (reference sequence). The CDR3 protein is CSASRSGRGTYEQYF. The CDR3 DNA reads TGCAGTGCTAGTCGTAGCGGGAGAGGAACCTACGAGCAGTACTTC.

This clonotype was observed a few times. The chain has TRBV4-2 and TRBJ2-7; D is undetermined. CDR3 length: 15 amino acids. V shed 0 bases and J shed 2 bases, with 11 bases lying between them. Germline loops: CDR1 LGHNA, CDR2 YNFKEQ. As DNA, the CDR3 is TGTGCCAGCAGCCAAGAGGCCCAGGACCCCTACGAGCAGTACTTC. It is translated as CASSQEAQDPYEQYF.